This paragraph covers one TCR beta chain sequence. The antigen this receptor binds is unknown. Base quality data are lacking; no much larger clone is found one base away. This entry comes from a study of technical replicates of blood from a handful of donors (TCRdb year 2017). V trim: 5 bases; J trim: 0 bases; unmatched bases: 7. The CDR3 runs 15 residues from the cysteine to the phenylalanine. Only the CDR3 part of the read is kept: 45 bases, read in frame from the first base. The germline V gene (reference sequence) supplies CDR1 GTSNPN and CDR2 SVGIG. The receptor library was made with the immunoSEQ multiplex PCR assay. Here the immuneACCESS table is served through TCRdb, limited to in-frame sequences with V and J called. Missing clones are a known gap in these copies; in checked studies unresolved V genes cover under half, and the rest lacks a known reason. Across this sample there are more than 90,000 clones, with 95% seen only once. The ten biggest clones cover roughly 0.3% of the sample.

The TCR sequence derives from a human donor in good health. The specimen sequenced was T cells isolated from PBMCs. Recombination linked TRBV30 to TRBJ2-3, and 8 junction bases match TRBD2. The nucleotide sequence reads TGTGCCTGGGTATTGACTAGCGCTAGCACAGATACGCAGTATTTT. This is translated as CAWVLTSASTDTQYF.